This TCR beta chain was identified in a study of cytomegalovirus exposure and HLA in healthy donors. Study conclusions and caveats: Later analysis placed DRB1 highest and HLA-C lowest in TCR association rates, which differed by HLA locus. The authors later found HLA-associated TCR beta chains more clonally expanded than equally common others.

Turning to this clone: As yet, its antigen is unknown.

The CDR3 runs to 15 residues. Trimming pared 0 bases from V and 4 bases from J, leaving 12 bases between. Germline CDR1 is MGHRA and CDR2 is YSYEKL. The study ran its PCR with 60 Vbeta and 13 Jbeta primers. Only in-frame clones appear in the TCRdb table, and some are missing; sequencing was by immunoSEQ multiplex PCR. This table holds 150,000 to 200,000 clones, around 80% found once. This clonotype was sampled from a woman under 30 in good health and CMV-seronegative. This sequence joins TRBV4-1 and TRBJ1-2; D possibly corresponds to TRBD1 (5 bases). Specimen: PBMCs. The CDR3 is CASSQEYMTAYGYTF. The CDR3 coding sequence is TGCGCCAGCAGCCAAGAATATATGACAGCCTATGGCTACACCTTC.